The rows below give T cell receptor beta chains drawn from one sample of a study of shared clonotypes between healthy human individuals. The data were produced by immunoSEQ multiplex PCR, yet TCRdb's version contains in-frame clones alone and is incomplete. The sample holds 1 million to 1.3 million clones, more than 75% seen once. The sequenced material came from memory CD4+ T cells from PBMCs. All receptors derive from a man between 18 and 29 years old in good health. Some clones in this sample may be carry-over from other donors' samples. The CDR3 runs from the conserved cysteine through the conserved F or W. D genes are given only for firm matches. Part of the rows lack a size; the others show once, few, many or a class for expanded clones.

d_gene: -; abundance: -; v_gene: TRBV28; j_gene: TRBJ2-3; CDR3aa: CASSRTDTQYF; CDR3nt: TGTGCCAGCTCTCGAACAGATACGCAGTATTTT
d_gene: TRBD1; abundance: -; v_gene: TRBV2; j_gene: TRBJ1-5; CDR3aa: CASSGAGQTYSNQPQHF; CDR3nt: TGTGCCAGCAGTGGGGCGGGACAGACCTATAGCAATCAGCCCCAGCATTTT
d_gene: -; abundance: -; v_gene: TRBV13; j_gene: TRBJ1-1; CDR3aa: CASSLSVNTEAFF; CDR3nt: TGTGCCAGCAGCTTATCAGTGAACACTGAAGCTTTCTTT
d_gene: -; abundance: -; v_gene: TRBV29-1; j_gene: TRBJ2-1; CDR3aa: CSVFQGPAEQFF; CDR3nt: TGCAGCGTTTTCCAAGGACCCGCGGAGCAGTTCTTC
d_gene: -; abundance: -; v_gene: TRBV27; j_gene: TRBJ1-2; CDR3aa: CASSPLSVEFNYGYTF; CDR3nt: TGTGCCAGCAGTCCCCTCAGCGTCGAGTTTAACTATGGCTACACCTTC
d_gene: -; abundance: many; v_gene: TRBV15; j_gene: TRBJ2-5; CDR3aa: CATSSYYRASGETQYF; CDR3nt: TGTGCCACCAGCAGCTACTACAGGGCCAGCGGGGAGACCCAGTACTTC
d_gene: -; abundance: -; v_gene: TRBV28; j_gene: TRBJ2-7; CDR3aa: CASSPRTHEQYF; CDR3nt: TGTGCCAGCAGTCCTCGGACCCACGAGCAGTACTTC
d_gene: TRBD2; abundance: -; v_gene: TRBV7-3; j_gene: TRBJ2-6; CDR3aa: CASSFSPGLARPGANVLTF; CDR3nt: TGTGCCAGCAGCTTCTCTCCGGGACTAGCAAGGCCTGGGGCCAACGTCCTGACTTTC
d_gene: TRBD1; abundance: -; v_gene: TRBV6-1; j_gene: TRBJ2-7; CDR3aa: CASRGQGISYEQYF; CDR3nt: TGTGCCAGCAGGGGACAGGGGATCTCCTACGAGCAGTACTTC
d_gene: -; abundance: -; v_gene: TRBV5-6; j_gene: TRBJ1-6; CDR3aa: CASSGTGADSSPLHF; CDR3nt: TGTGCCAGCAGCGGAACCGGGGCCGACAGTTCACCCCTCCACTTT
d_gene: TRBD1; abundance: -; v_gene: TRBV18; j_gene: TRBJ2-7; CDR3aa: CASSPPAGQGNEQYF; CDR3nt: TGTGCCAGCTCACCACCTGCGGGACAGGGTAACGAGCAGTACTTC
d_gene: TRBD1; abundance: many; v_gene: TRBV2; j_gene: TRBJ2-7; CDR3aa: CACRGQVDYEQYF; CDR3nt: TGTGCCTGCCGGGGACAGGTTGACTACGAGCAGTACTTC
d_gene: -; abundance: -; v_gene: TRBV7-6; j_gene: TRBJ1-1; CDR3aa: CASSPPSAAGNTEAFF; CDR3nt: TGTGCCAGCAGCCCCCCTTCGGCGGCGGGGAACACTGAAGCTTTCTTT
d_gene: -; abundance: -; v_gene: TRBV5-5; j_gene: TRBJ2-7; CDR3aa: CASSPIGPYEQYF; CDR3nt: TGTGCCAGCAGCCCTATTGGGCCTTACGAGCAGTACTTC
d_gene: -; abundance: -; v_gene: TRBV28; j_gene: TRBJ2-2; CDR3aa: CAANVGKVGGELFF; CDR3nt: TGTGCCGCGAACGTTGGTAAAGTCGGCGGGGAGCTGTTTTTT
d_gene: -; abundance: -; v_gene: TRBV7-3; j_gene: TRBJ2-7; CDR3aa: CASSLTGTQIPDF; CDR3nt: TGTGCCAGCAGCCTAACCGGGACCCAGATTCCTGACTTC
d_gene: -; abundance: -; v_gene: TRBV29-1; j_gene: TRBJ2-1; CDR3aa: CSGFGTATYNEQFF; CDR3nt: TGCAGCGGATTCGGGACGGCAACTTACAATGAGCAGTTCTTC
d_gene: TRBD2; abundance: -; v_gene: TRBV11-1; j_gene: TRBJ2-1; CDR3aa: CASSFLSGNIINEQFF; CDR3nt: TGTGCCAGCAGCTTTCTTAGCGGGAATATTATAAATGAGCAGTTCTTC
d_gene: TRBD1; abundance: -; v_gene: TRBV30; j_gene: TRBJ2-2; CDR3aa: CAWSLRDRDIGELFF; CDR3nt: TGTGCCTGGAGCCTAAGGGACAGGGACATCGGGGAGCTGTTTTTT
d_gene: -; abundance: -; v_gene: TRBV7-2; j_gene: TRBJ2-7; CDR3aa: CASSLDWSSYEQYF; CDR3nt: TGTGCCAGCAGCTTAGACTGGAGCTCCTACGAGCAGTACTTC
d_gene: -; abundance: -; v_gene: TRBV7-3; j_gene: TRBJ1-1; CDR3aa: CASSLAHSRGVGAEAFF; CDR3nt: TGTGCCAGCAGCTTAGCCCACTCACGGGGCGTAGGCGCTGAAGCTTTCTTT
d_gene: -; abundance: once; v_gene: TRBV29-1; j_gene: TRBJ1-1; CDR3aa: CSAGEGVNTEAFF; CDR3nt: TGCAGCGCCGGCGAAGGGGTGAACACTGAAGCTTTCTTT
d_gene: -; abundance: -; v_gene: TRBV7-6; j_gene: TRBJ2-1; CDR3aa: CASSLALANEQFF; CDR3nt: TGTGCCAGCAGCTTAGCGTTAGCGAATGAGCAGTTCTTC
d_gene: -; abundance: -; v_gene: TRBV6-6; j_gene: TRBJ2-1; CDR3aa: CASSPLGQYYNEQFF; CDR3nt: TGTGCCAGCAGTCCCCTGGGGCAGTACTACAATGAGCAGTTCTTC
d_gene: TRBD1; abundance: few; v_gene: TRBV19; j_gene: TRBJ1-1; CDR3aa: CASLPRGTARGTEAFF; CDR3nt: TGTGCCAGTCTCCCACGAGGGACAGCTCGGGGGACTGAAGCTTTCTTT
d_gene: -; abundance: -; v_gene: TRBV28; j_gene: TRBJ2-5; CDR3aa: CASSLNQGSGETQYF; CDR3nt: TGTGCCAGCAGTTTGAACCAGGGGTCGGGAGAGACCCAGTACTTC
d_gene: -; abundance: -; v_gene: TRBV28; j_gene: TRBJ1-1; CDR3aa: CASSSQGAGNTEAFF; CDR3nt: TGTGCCAGCAGTTCACAGGGAGCTGGGAACACTGAAGCTTTCTTT
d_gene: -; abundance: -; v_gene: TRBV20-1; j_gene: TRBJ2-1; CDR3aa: CSASSGNEQFF; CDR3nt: TGCAGTGCTAGTAGTGGCAATGAGCAGTTCTTC
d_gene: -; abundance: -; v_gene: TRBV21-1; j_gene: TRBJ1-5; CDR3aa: CASSATGGTNQPQHF; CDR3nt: TGTGCCAGCAGCGCAACAGGGGGGACTAATCAGCCCCAGCATTTT
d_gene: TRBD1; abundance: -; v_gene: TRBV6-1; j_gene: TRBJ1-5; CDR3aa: CASSEGTGGGHQPQHF; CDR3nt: TGTGCCAGCAGTGAAGGAACAGGGGGAGGGCATCAGCCCCAGCATTTT
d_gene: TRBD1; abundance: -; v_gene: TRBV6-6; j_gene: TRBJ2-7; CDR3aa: CASSRTGGEQYF; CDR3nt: TGTGCCAGCAGTAGGACAGGGGGAGAGCAGTACTTC
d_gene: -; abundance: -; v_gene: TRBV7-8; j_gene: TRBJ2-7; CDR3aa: CASSVDGEYEQYF; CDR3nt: TGTGCCAGCAGCGTCGACGGCGAGTACGAGCAGTACTTC
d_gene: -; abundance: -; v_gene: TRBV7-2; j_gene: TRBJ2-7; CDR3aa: CASSLALVGEQYF; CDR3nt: TGTGCCAGCAGCTTAGCGCTAGTTGGCGAGCAGTACTTC
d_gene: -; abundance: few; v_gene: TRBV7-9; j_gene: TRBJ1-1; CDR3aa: CASSLGQGDTEAFF; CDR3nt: TGTGCCAGCAGCTTAGGGCAGGGAGACACTGAAGCTTTCTTT
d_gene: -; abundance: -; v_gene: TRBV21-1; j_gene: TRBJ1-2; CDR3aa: CASIRGRRVMSNGYTF; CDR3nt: TGTGCCAGCATCAGGGGACGAAGAGTGATGAGTAATGGCTACACCTTC
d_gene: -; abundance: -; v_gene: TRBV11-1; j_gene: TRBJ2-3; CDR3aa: CASSLDRVSDTQYF; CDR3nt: TGTGCCAGCAGCTTAGATAGGGTATCAGATACGCAGTATTTT
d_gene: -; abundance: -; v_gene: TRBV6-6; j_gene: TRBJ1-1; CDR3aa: CASSLHRLPEAFF; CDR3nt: TGTGCCAGCAGTTTACATCGGTTGCCTGAAGCTTTCTTT
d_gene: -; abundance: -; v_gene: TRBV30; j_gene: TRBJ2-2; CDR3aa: CAWRPFPNTGELFF; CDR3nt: TGTGCCTGGAGACCCTTTCCAAACACCGGGGAGCTGTTTTTT
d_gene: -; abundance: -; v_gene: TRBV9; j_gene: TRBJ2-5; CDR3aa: CASSRDPGETQYF; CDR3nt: TGTGCCAGCAGCCGGGACCCCGGGGAGACCCAGTACTTC
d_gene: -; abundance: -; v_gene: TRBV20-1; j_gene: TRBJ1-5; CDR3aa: CSVSPDQPQHF; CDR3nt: TGCAGTGTTTCCCCAGATCAGCCCCAGCATTTT
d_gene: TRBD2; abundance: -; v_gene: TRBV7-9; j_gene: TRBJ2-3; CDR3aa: CASSLLTSGTDTQYF; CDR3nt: TGTGCCAGCAGCTTATTGACTAGCGGGACAGATACGCAGTATTTT